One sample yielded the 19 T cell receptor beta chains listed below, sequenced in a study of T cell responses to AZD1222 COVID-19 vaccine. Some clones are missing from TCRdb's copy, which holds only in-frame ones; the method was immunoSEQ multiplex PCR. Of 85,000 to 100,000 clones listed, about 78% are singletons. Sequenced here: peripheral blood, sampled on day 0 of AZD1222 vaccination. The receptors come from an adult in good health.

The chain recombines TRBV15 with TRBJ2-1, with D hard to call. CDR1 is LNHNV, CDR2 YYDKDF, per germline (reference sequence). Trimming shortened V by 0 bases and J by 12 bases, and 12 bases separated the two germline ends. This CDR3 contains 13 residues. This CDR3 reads CATSRDEAVGQFF. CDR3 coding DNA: TGTGCCACCAGCAGAGATGAGGCGGTTGGGCAGTTCTTC.

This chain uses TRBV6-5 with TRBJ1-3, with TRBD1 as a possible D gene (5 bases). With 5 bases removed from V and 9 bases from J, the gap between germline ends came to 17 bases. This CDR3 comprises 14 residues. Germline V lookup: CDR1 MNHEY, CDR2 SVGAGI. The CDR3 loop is CASSPRRDLGTIYF. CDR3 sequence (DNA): TGTGCCAGCAGTCCGCGGAGGGACCTAGGCACCATATATTTT.

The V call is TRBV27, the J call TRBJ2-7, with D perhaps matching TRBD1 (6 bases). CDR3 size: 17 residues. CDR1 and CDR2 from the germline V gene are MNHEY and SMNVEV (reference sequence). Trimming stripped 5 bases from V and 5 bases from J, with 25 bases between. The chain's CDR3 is CASSLKQGIGGKNEQYF. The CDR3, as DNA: TGTGCCAGCAGTCTGAAACAGGGAATTGGGGGTAAGAACGAGCAGTACTTC.

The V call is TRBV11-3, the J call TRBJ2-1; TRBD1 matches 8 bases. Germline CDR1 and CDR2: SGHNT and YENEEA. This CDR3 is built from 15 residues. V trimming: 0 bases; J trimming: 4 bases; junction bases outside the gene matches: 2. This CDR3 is CASSLEGTGYNEQFF. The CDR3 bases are TGTGCCAGCAGCTTAGAAGGGACAGGTTACAATGAGCAGTTCTTC.

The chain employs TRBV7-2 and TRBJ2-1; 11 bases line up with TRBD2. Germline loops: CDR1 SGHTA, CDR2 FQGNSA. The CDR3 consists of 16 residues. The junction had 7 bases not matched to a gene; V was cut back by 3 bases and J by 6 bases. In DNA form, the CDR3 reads TGTGCCAGCAGCTTCCGTAGCGGGAGGGTTTCCAATGAGCAGTTCTTC. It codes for CASSFRSGRVSNEQFF.

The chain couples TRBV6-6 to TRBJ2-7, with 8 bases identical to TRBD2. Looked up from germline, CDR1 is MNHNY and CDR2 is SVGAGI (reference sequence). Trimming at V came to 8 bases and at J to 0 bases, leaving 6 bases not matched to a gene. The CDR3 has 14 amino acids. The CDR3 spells CASSGLAGSYEQYF. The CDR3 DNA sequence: TGTGCCAGCTCGGGGCTAGCGGGCTCCTACGAGCAGTACTTC.

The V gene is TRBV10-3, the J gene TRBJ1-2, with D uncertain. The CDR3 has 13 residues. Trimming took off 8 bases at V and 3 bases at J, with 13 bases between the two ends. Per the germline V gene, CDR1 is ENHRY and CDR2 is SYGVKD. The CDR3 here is CAIAESWDYGYTF. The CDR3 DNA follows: TGTGCCATCGCGGAATCGTGGGACTATGGCTACACCTTC.

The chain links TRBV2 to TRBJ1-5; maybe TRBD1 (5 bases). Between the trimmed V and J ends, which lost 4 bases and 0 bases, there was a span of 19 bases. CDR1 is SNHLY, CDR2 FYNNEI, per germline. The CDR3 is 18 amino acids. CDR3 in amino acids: CASSAYLGQGYSNQPQHF. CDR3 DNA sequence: TGTGCCAGCAGTGCGTATCTTGGACAAGGATATAGCAATCAGCCCCAGCATTTT.

CDR3 bases: TGTGCCAGCAGTAACGAGCGACAGGTGAACACTGAAGCTTTCTTT. Protein product: CASSNERQVNTEAFF. This rearrangement joins TRBV28 to TRBJ1-1; D possibly corresponds to TRBD1 (6 bases). The CDR3 covers 15 residues. Germline CDR1 reads MDHEN; CDR2 reads SYDVKM. V lost 5 bases and J 0 bases, leaving 13 bases between the germline ends.

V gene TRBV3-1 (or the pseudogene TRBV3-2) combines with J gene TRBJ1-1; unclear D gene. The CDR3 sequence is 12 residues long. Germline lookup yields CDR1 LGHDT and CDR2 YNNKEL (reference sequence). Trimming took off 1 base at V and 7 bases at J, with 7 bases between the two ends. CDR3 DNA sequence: TGTGCCAGCAGCCAAGGAGGAGTTGAAGCTTTCTTT. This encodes CASSQGGVEAFF.

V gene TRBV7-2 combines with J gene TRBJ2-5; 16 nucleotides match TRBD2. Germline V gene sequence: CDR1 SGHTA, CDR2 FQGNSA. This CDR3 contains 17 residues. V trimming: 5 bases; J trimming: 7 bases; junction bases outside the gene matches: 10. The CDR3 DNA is TGTGCCAGCAGCCCCCGGGGACTAGCGGGAGGGCTACGGACCCAGTACTTC. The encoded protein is CASSPRGLAGGLRTQYF. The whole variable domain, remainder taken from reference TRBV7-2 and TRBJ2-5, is GAGVSQSPSNKVTEKGKDVELRCDPISGHTALYWYRQSLGQGLEFLIYFQGNSAPDKSGLPSDRFSAERTGGSVSTLTIQRTQQEDSAVYLCASSPRGLAGGLRTQYFGPGTRLLVL.

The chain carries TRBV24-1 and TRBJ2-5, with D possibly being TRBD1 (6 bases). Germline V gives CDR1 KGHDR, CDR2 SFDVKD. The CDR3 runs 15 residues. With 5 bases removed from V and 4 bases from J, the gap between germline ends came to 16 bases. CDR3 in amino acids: CATSGGAGAGETQYF. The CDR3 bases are TGTGCCACCAGTGGGGGCGCAGGGGCTGGAGAGACCCAGTACTTC.

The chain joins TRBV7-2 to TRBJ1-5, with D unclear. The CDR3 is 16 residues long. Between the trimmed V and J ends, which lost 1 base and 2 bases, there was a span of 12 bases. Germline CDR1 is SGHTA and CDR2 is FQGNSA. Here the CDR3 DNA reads TGTGCCAGCAGCTTAGAGCCACTGAATGGCAATCAGCCCCAGCATTTT. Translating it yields CASSLEPLNGNQPQHF.

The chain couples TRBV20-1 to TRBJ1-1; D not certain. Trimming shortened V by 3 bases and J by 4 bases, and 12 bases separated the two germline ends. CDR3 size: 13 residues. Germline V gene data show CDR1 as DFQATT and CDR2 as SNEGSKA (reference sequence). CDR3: CSASFPGSTEAFF. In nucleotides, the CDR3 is TGCAGTGCTAGTTTCCCGGGGAGCACTGAAGCTTTCTTT.

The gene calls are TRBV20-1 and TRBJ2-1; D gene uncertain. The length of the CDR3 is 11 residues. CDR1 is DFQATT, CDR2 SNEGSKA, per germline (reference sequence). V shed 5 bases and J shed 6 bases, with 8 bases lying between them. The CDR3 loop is CSARRSNEQFF. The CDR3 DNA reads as TGCAGTGCTCGAAGATCCAATGAGCAGTTCTTC.

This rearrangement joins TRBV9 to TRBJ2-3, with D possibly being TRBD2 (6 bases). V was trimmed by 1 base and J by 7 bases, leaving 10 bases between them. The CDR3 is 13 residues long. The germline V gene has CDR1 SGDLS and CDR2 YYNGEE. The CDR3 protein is CASSVISGNTQYF. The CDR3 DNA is TGTGCCAGCAGCGTAATTAGCGGCAATACGCAGTATTTT.

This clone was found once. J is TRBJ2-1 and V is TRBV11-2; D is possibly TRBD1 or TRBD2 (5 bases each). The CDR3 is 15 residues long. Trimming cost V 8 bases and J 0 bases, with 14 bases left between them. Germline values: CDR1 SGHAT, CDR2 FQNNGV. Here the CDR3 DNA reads TGTGCCAGCCAACCTTGGGGGAGCTCCTACAATGAGCAGTTCTTC. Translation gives CASQPWGSSYNEQFF.

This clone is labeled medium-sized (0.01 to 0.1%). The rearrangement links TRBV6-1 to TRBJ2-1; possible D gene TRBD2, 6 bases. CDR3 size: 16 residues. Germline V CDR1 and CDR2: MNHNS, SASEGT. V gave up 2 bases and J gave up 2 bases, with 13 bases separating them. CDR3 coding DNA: TGTGCCAGCAGTGAACTTATTAGCGGAACCTACAATGAGCAGTTCTTC. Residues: CASSELISGTYNEQFF.

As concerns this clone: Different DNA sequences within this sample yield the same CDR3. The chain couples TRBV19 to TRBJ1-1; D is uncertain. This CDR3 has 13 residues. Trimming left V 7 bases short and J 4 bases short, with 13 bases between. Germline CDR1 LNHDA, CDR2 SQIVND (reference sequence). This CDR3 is CASTLPASTEAFF. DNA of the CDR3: TGTGCCAGTACTCTTCCTGCAAGCACTGAAGCTTTCTTT.